These T cell receptor beta chains were read from a single sample in a study of a mutant IDH1 vaccine in newly diagnosed glioma. TCRdb keeps only in-frame clones here, not all; method: immunoSEQ multiplex PCR. This sample has roughly 30,000 clones, with around 80% found just once. These TCRs' antigens remain unknown. Sequenced here: PBMCs, sampled from a glioma patient whose treatment included an IDH1 peptide vaccine. These receptors were obtained from a man under 40 with glioma. CDR3s include the opening cysteine and the closing phenylalanine or tryptophan. A D gene is named only where the DNA matches it firmly. The size entry is marked missing in some rows and otherwise reads once, few, many or a size class.

cdr3_aa cdr3_nt j_call v_call d_call clone_size
CASSLRGRDFGELFF TGTGCCAGCAGCTTAAGGGGAAGGGACTTCGGGGAGCTGTTTTTT TRBJ2-2 TRBV7-2 NA NA
CASSPLIWDRGEVYF TGTGCCAGCAGTCCCCTTATTTGGGACAGGGGGGAGGTGTATTTT TRBJ2-3 TRBV27 TRBD1 NA
CASTRQLNQPQHF TGTGCCAGTACCAGACAGCTCAATCAGCCCCAGCATTTT TRBJ1-5 TRBV19 NA NA
CASSFGGTQYEQYF TGTGCCAGCAGCTTTGGGGGGACTCAGTACGAGCAGTACTTC TRBJ2-7 TRBV5-5 NA NA
CASSHRQGVNEQFF TGCGCCAGCAGCCACCGACAGGGGGTAAATGAGCAGTTCTTC TRBJ2-1 TRBV4-1 TRBD1 NA
CATSRGDSSSYNEQFF TGTGCCACCAGCAGAGGAGACTCTAGCTCCTACAATGAGCAGTTCTTC TRBJ2-1 TRBV15 NA NA
CASRRQPSAGYTF TGTGCCAGCAGGAGACAACCCTCGGCGGGCTACACCTTC TRBJ1-2 TRBV2 NA NA
CSVESGGALAQYF TGCAGCGTTGAATCGGGGGGGGCGCTTGCGCAGTACTTC TRBJ2-7 TRBV29-1 TRBD2 NA
CASRTQGGFYEQYF TGTGCCAGCAGAACCCAGGGGGGCTTCTACGAGCAGTACTTC TRBJ2-7 TRBV6-5 NA NA
CASSVVDGAADTQYF TGTGCCAGCAGTGTAGTGGACGGAGCGGCAGATACGCAGTATTTT TRBJ2-3 TRBV6-4 NA NA
CASSVLGGGGNEAFF TGTGCCAGCAGCGTATTAGGGGGGGGAGGGAACGAAGCTTTCTTT TRBJ1-1 TRBV9 NA few
CASSESVAETYEQYF TGTGCCAGCAGTGAATCGGTAGCGGAGACCTACGAGCAGTACTTC TRBJ2-7 TRBV6-1 NA NA
CASSLGGLAGYYEQYF TGCGCCAGCAGCTTGGGGGGACTAGCGGGGTACTACGAGCAGTACTTC TRBJ2-7 TRBV5-1 TRBD2 NA
CAWRTSGNTGELFF TGTGCCTGGAGGACTAGCGGGAACACCGGGGAGCTGTTTTTT TRBJ2-2 TRBV30 TRBD2 NA
CASSISGNPDTQYF TGCGCCAGCAGCATTAGCGGGAACCCAGATACGCAGTATTTT TRBJ2-3 TRBV5-1 TRBD2 once
CASSPGTGSGIQYF TGTGCCAGCAGCCCAGGGACAGGGTCGGGCATTCAGTACTTC TRBJ2-4 TRBV9 TRBD1 few
CASSERGALTDTQYF TGCGCCAGCAGTGAAAGGGGAGCCCTCACAGATACGCAGTATTTT TRBJ2-3 TRBV10-2 NA medium-sized
CASSLGTGEDGYTF TGCGCCAGCAGCCTGGGGACAGGGGAGGATGGCTACACCTTC TRBJ1-2 TRBV5-1 TRBD1 NA
CASSLPGQGITETQYF TGCGCCAGCAGCCTGCCGGGACAGGGGATAACGGAGACCCAGTACTTC TRBJ2-5 TRBV5-1 TRBD1 NA
CASSPGVGETQYF TGCGCCAGCAGCCCAGGGGTAGGAGAGACCCAGTACTTC TRBJ2-5 TRBV5-1 NA NA
CASSQAAGLTYEQYF TGTGCCAGCAGCCAGGCCGCGGGTCTAACTTACGAGCAGTACTTC TRBJ2-7 TRBV7-9 NA NA
CASSLRRAAGGELFF TGTGCCAGCAGCTTACGGCGGGCGGCCGGCGGGGAGCTGTTTTTT TRBJ2-2 TRBV7-6 NA NA
CASSTLTAAVEAFF TGTGCCAGCTCTACCCTGACGGCCGCCGTCGAAGCTTTCTTT TRBJ1-1 TRBV27 NA NA
CASSLEGGKTGELFF TGTGCCAGCAGCTTAGAAGGGGGCAAGACCGGGGAGCTGTTTTTT TRBJ2-2 TRBV11-3 TRBD1 NA
CAVGAETQYF TGTGCCGTGGGAGCGGAGACGCAGTATTTT TRBJ2-3 TRBV2 NA few
CASSLTGLEAEAFF TGTGCCAGCAGTTTGACAGGGTTGGAGGCTGAAGCTTTCTTT TRBJ1-1 TRBV6-5 TRBD1 NA
CASSLGRVNTEAFF TGTGCCAGCAGCCTGGGACGGGTGAACACTGAAGCTTTCTTT TRBJ1-1 TRBV5-6 NA NA
CAISDSQGANGYTF TGTGCCATCAGTGATTCGCAGGGGGCGAACGGCTACACCTTC TRBJ1-2 TRBV10-3 TRBD1 NA
CAWKGGVNTGELFF TGTGCCTGGAAGGGGGGGGTCAACACCGGGGAGCTGTTTTTT TRBJ2-2 TRBV30 NA once
CASSQVFSGQDAGDTGELFF TGCGCCAGCAGCCAGGTATTCTCCGGACAGGACGCAGGCGACACCGGGGAGCTGTTTTTT TRBJ2-2 TRBV4-1 TRBD1 NA
CASSPPGQQTGELFF TGTGCCAGCTCTCCCCCGGGACAGCAAACCGGGGAGCTGTTTTTT TRBJ2-2 TRBV18 TRBD1 NA
CASSSPGPLHEKLFF TGTGCCAGCAGCTCCCCGGGACCACTCCATGAAAAACTGTTTTTT TRBJ1-4 TRBV28 NA NA
CAISGAATNEKLFF TGTGCCATCAGTGGAGCAGCAACTAATGAAAAACTGTTTTTT TRBJ1-4 TRBV10-3 NA NA
CASSRGQGNNEQFF TGTGCCAGCAGCCGGGGACAGGGGAACAATGAGCAGTTCTTC TRBJ2-1 TRBV6-5 TRBD1 few
CASSYGGGEAFF TGTGCCAGCAGTTACGGGGGGGGCGAAGCTTTCTTT TRBJ1-1 TRBV6-5 NA NA
CASSLHLEGYTF TGTGCCAGCAGCTTGCATCTGGAGGGCTACACCTTC TRBJ1-2 TRBV5-5 NA NA
CASSLRSSTDTQYF TGTGCCAGCAGCCTCCGCTCTAGCACAGATACGCAGTATTTT TRBJ2-3 TRBV7-6 NA few
CASSFPGSGASTDTQYF TGCGCCAGCAGCTTCCCCGGAAGCGGAGCTAGCACAGATACGCAGTATTTT TRBJ2-3 TRBV5-1 NA NA
CASSLGSDGYTF TGCGCCAGCAGCTTGGGTTCAGATGGCTACACCTTC TRBJ1-2 TRBV5-1 NA NA
CASSQHSNRGLINTEAFF TGTGCCAGCAGCCAACATTCCAACAGGGGGCTAATAAACACTGAAGCTTTCTTT TRBJ1-1 TRBV14 TRBD1 NA
CASSGTSGGAYVEQFF TGCGCCAGCAGCGGGACTAGCGGGGGGGCCTATGTTGAGCAGTTCTTC TRBJ2-1 TRBV5-1 TRBD2 once